These 7 T cell receptor beta chains came from one sample sequenced in a study of a mutant IDH1 vaccine in newly diagnosed glioma. Assay: immunoSEQ multiplex PCR; the TCRdb copy retains only in-frame clones and omits some. The sample holds fewer than 65,000 clones; roughly 80% are singletons and the top ten take over 4.5%. No antigen is known for these receptors. This sample's time point: week 11, during vaccination. Doses comprised 300 ug of mutant IDH1 20-mer peptide each, plus topical imiquimod. The sample here was PBMCs, taken from a glioma patient whose treatment included an IDH1 peptide vaccine. Receptors were obtained from a man in his forties or fifties with glioma.

CDR3 coding DNA: TGTGCCAGCAGCGTTGGCGGGGGCTCAGATACGCAGTATTTT. It encodes CASSVGGGSDTQYF. The rearrangement joins TRBV9 to TRBJ2-3; a weak D match, TRBD2 (7 bases). The CDR3 covers 14 residues. With 2 bases removed from V and 4 bases from J, the gap between germline ends came to 11 bases. Germline V gene data show CDR1 as SGDLS and CDR2 as YYNGEE.

The chain is built from TRBV6-1 and TRBJ1-1; 9 bases are shared with TRBD1. Germline V gene data show CDR1 as MNHNS and CDR2 as SASEGT. This CDR3 is built from 13 residues. The V and J ends lost 6 bases and 3 bases, in that order; junction bases with no gene match: 2. In nucleotides, the CDR3 is TGTGCCAGCAGAAGGACAGGGGACACTGAAGCTTTCTTT. This codes for CASRRTGDTEAFF.

The chain employs TRBV15 and TRBJ2-3; the D is unclear. Germline loops: CDR1 LNHNV, CDR2 YYDKDF (reference sequence). The length of the CDR3 is 14 residues. Deletions cut 6 bases from V and 8 bases from J, with 18 bases between. The CDR3 DNA follows: TGTGCCACCAGGGAGAGCGACCAGTGGGGTACGCAGTATTTT. Protein product: CATRESDQWGTQYF.

The chain has TRBV5-4 and TRBJ1-2, with 10 bases identical to TRBD1. The germline gives CDR1 SGHNT, CDR2 YYREEE (reference sequence). After removal of 2 bases from V and 0 bases from J, the junction contained 7 bases not matched to a gene. The CDR3 covers 17 residues. CDR3: CASSFFRDRGSNYGYTF. In DNA form, the CDR3 reads TGTGCCAGCAGCTTCTTCCGGGACAGGGGATCTAACTATGGCTACACCTTC.

This clone occurred a few times. The chain uses TRBV9 and TRBJ1-6; D perhaps matches TRBD1 (6 bases). The germline V gene has CDR1 SGDLS and CDR2 YYNGEE. The CDR3 consists of 15 residues. V dropped 0 bases and J dropped 9 bases, with 13 bases sitting between them. The CDR3 DNA sequence: TGTGCCAGCAGCGTAGACGGACAGTCGGTTTCACCCCTCCACTTT. It encodes CASSVDGQSVSPLHF.

The chain carries TRBV19 and TRBJ1-3; D gene unclear. Trimming cost V 3 bases and J 0 bases, with 9 bases left between them. Germline V CDR1 and CDR2: LNHDA, SQIVND (reference sequence). This CDR3 has 15 residues. The CDR3 DNA reads TGTGCCAGTAGTATCGGGGTCAGCTCTGGAAACACCATATATTTT. This codes for CASSIGVSSGNTIYF.

The V and J genes are TRBV28 and TRBJ1-2; TRBD1 aligns across 7 bases. With V trimmed by 4 bases and J by 1 base, 6 bases remained unmatched. This CDR3 is built from 15 residues. Per the germline V gene, CDR1 is MDHEN and CDR2 is SYDVKM. The CDR3 region has the DNA TGTGCCAGCAGTTCCGGGACAGCTCTTAACTATGGCTACACCTTC. Its translation: CASSSGTALNYGYTF.